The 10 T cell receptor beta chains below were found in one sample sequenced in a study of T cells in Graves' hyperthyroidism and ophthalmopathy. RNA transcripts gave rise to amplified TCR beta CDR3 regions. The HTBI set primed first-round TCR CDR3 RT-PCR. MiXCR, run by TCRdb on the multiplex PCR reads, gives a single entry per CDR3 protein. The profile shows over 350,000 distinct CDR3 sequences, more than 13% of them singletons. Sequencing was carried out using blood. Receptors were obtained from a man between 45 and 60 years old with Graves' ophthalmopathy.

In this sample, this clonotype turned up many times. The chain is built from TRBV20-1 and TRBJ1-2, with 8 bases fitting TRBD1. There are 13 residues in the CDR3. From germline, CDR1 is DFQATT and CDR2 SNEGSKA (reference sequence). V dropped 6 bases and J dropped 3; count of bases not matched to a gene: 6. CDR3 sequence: CSATSGQDYGYTF. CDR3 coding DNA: TGCAGTGCCACCTCGGGACAGGACTATGGCTACACCTTC.

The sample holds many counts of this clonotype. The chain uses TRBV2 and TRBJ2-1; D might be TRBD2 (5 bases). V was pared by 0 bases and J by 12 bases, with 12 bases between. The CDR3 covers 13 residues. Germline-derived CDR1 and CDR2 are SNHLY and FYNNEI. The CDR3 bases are TGTGCCAGCAGTGAAGCGCCGGGGTATCCGCAGTTCTTC. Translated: CASSEAPGYPQFF.

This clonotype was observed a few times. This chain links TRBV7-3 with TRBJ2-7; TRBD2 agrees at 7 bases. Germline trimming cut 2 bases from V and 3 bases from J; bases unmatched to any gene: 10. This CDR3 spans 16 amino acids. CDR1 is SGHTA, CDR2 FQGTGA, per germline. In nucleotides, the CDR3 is TGTGCCAGCAGCTTAGTGGGAGGGCCTCTCCTCTACGAGCAGTACTTC. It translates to CASSLVGGPLLYEQYF.

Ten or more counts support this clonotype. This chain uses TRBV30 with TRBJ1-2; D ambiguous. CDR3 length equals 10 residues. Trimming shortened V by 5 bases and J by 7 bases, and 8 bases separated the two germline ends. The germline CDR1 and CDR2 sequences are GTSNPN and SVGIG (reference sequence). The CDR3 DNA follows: TGTGCCTGGGGAGGTGGTGGCTACACCTTC. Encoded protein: CAWGGGGYTF.

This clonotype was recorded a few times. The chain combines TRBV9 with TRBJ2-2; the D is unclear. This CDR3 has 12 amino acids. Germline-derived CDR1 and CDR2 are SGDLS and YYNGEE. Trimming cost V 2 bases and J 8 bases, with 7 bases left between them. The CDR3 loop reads CASSVSSGELFF. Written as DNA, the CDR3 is TGTGCCAGCAGCGTTAGTTCTGGGGAGCTGTTTTTT.

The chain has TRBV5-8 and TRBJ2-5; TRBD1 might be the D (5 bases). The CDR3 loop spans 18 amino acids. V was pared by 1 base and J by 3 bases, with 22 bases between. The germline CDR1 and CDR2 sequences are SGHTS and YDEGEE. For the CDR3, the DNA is TGTGCCAGCAGCTTGAATCCTTTTAGGGGTAAAAAAAAAGAGACCCAGTACTTC. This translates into CASSLNPFRGKKKETQYF.

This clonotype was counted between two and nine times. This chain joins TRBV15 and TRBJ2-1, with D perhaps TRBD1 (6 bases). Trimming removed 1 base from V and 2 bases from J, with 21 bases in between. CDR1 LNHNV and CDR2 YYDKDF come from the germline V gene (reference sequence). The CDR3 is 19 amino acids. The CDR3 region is CATSRADSSDHFTYNEQFF. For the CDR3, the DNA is TGTGCCACCAGCAGAGCGGACAGCTCAGATCATTTTACCTACAATGAGCAGTTCTTC.

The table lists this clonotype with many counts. The CDR3 loop reads CASSRREGDTQYF. DNA of the CDR3: TGTGCCAGCAGCCGCCGAGAGGGAGATACGCAGTATTTT. The chain couples TRBV7-2 to TRBJ2-3; possible D gene TRBD2, 5 bases. The CDR3 runs 13 residues. Germline V gene lookup returns CDR1 SGHTA and CDR2 FQGNSA. Trimming took 5 bases from V and 5 from J, leaving 11 bases between them.

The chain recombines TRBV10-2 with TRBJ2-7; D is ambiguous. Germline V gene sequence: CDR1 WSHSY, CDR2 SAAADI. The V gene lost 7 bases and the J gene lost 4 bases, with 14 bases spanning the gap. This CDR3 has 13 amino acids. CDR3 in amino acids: CASTLLVRYEQYF. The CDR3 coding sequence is TGCGCCAGCACCCTTCTCGTGAGGTACGAGCAGTACTTC.

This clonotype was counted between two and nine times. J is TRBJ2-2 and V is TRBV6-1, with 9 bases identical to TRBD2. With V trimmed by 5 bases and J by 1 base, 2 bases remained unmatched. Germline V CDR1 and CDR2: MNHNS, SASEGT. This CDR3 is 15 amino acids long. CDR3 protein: CASSSSGGNTGELFF. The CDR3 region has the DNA TGTGCCAGCAGTAGTAGCGGGGGGAACACCGGGGAGCTGTTTTTT.